This entry is about one T cell receptor beta chain. The CDR3 length is 16 residues. V shed 4 bases and J 4 bases; nucleotides not matched to a gene: 11. The germline gives CDR1 SGHDT, CDR2 YYEEEE. The data derive from a study of T cell clones after liver transplantation. In the study overall: Liver transplant recipients had immunosuppression withdrawal attempted within 2 years. A pre-transplant mixed lymphocyte reaction with TCRbeta sequencing defined graft-donor-reactive clones followed in post-transplant blood.

Data came from immunoSEQ multiplex PCR; TCRdb stores just in-frame clones and leaves some out. The sample lists tens of thousands of clones, over 55% seen once, with over 14% in the top ten. Unstimulated PBMCs were sorted into CD3+CD4+ and CD3+CD8+ populations. Sequencing was performed on CD4+ T cells from blood, taken before liver transplant. The chain joins TRBV5-6 to TRBJ1-5; 7 nucleotides agree with TRBD1. The receptor was isolated from a human donor who received a liver transplant. This CDR3 reads CASSTADRVNNQPQHF. DNA for the CDR3: TGTGCCAGCAGCACCGCTGACAGGGTAAATAATCAGCCCCAGCATTTT.